These 13 T cell receptor beta chains originate from one sample sequenced in a study of blood T cell repertoires in COVID-19. Sequencing was performed with immunoSEQ multiplex PCR; in TCRdb, only in-frame clones are kept and a portion is missing. This sample yields 100,000 to 130,000 clones, of which roughly 90% are seen a single time; 4.9% belongs to the top ten. Sequencing input: peripheral blood. Receptors originate from a man aged 35 to 55 with active or convalescent COVID-19.

This clone was seen only once. The V and J genes are TRBV19 and TRBJ1-5, with 8 positions matching TRBD1. The V segment lost 2 bases and the J segment 4 bases; nucleotides outside the gene matches: 7. Germline V CDR1 and CDR2: LNHDA, SQIVND (reference sequence). The CDR3 has 16 amino acids. CDR3: CASSIQGTGGNQPQHF. DNA for the CDR3: TGTGCCAGTAGTATACAGGGAACAGGGGGAAATCAGCCCCAGCATTTT.

The chain employs TRBV19 and TRBJ1-4; possibly TRBD1 for D (6 bases). The germline V and J ends were trimmed by 5 bases and 7 bases, with 17 bases remaining between them. Germline V gene lookup returns CDR1 LNHDA and CDR2 SQIVND (reference sequence). This CDR3 comprises 15 residues. CDR3 nucleotide sequence: TGTGCCAGTAGTGATCAGCGGGGGGCATTTGAAAAACTGTTTTTT. Translation: CASSDQRGAFEKLFF.

The CDR3, as DNA: TGTGCCAGCACGACCCCGGGATTCTACTCCTACGAGCAGTACTTC. It is translated as CASTTPGFYSYEQYF. The chain links TRBV7-2 to TRBJ2-7; D perhaps matches TRBD2 (5 bases). V dropped 7 bases and J dropped 0 bases, with 16 bases sitting between them. From germline, CDR1 is SGHTA and CDR2 FQGNSA. This CDR3 is built from 15 residues.

In regard to this clone: An end of the junction differs from the germline gene, which may be a read error. The chain is built from TRBV28 and TRBJ2-3; 7 nucleotides match TRBD2. CDR3 length: 15 residues. Germline lookup yields CDR1 MDHEN and CDR2 SYDVKM. In nucleotides, the CDR3 is TGTGCCAGCCGTTTATGGGGGGGAGGCACAGATACGCAGTATTTT. As protein: CASRLWGGGTDTQYF.

The chain combines TRBV7-3 with TRBJ2-1; TRBD1 aligns across 12 bases. Germline lookup yields CDR1 SGHTA and CDR2 FQGTGA. The V and J ends lost 5 bases and 6 bases, in that order; junction bases with no gene match: 8. The CDR3 consists of 16 residues. Here the CDR3 reads CASSRPGQGAPNEQFF. CDR3 DNA: TGTGCCAGCAGCCGACCGGGACAGGGGGCGCCCAATGAGCAGTTCTTC.

The V and J genes are TRBV19 and TRBJ1-4; D is perhaps TRBD1 (6 bases). V lost 7 bases and J lost 1, with 13 bases in between. CDR3 size: 15 residues. CDR1 and CDR2 from the germline V gene are LNHDA and SQIVND (reference sequence). The DNA for the CDR3 is TGTGCCAGTACTGCAGGGGTTGGAACTAATGAAAAACTGTTTTTT. As protein: CASTAGVGTNEKLFF. The entire variable domain, with the rest obtained from reference TRBV19 and TRBJ1-4, is as follows: DGGITQSPKYLFRKEGQNVTLSCEQNLNHDAMYWYRQDPGQGLRLIYYSQIVNDFQKGDIAEGYSVSREKKESFPLTVTSAQKNPTAFYLCASTAGVGTNEKLFFGSGTQLSVL.

The chain combines TRBV7-9 with TRBJ1-1, with D possibly matching TRBD1 (6 bases). Per the germline V gene, CDR1 is SEHNR and CDR2 is FQNEAQ (reference sequence). V gave up 3 bases and J gave up 0 bases, with 8 bases separating them. The CDR3 sequence is 14 residues long. CDR3 in amino acids: CASSLQGMNTEAFF. CDR3 in DNA: TGTGCCAGCAGCTTGCAGGGGATGAACACTGAAGCTTTCTTT.

V gene TRBV7-9 combines with J gene TRBJ1-5, with D unclear. The CDR3 loop spans 13 amino acids. V was trimmed by 1 base and J by 5 bases, leaving 6 bases between them. CDR1 is SEHNR and CDR2 is FQNEAQ in the germline V gene (reference sequence). This CDR3 reads CASSLDRDQPQHF. The CDR3 DNA follows: TGTGCCAGCAGCTTAGACCGGGATCAGCCCCAGCATTTT.

The chain joins TRBV19 to TRBJ2-7; 8 bases fit TRBD1. The germline CDR1 and CDR2 sequences are LNHDA and SQIVND (reference sequence). Germline trimming cut 3 bases from V and 7 bases from J; bases unmatched to any gene: 14. This CDR3 region has 16 residues. The CDR3 bases are TGTGCCAGTAGTATGGGAGGACAGGGCCTACTTCGGGAGCAGTACTTC. Translating it yields CASSMGGQGLLREQYF.

The rearrangement joins TRBV30 to TRBJ2-3; 7 bases line up with TRBD1. The CDR3 is 14 amino acids. Per the germline V gene, CDR1 is GTSNPN and CDR2 is SVGIG (reference sequence). The V segment lost 2 bases and the J segment 1 base; nucleotides outside the gene matches: 3. CDR3 loop: CAWSRGLGTDTQYF. The CDR3 DNA is TGTGCCTGGAGTAGGGGGCTAGGCACAGATACGCAGTATTTT.

The chain recombines TRBV11-3 with TRBJ2-3; 9 bases match TRBD1. The CDR3 totals 15 residues. Germline-derived CDR1 and CDR2 are SGHNT and YENEEA. V dropped 5 bases and J dropped 5; count of bases not matched to a gene: 8. The CDR3 loop is CASSAGQGHIDTQYF. For the CDR3, the DNA is TGTGCCAGCAGCGCGGGACAGGGACACATAGATACGCAGTATTTT.

The DNA of the CDR3 is TGCGCCAGCAGCCAAGAAAGGCGAGGGTACAATCAGCCCCAGCATTTT. Translation: CASSQERRGYNQPQHF. The rearrangement uses TRBV4-3 and TRBJ1-5; no reliable D call. The CDR3 contains 16 residues. The ends were cut back, 0 bases at V and 3 bases at J, with 12 bases in the middle. Germline CDR1 and CDR2: LGHNA and YSLEER.

The V gene is TRBV30, the J gene TRBJ1-5; D is perhaps TRBD1 (6 bases). The V end was cut by 1 base, the J end by 6 bases, with 13 bases between. CDR1 and CDR2 from the germline V gene are GTSNPN and SVGIG (reference sequence). CDR3 length equals 14 residues. The CDR3 DNA sequence: TGTGCCTGGAGTGAACAGGGTGCGCGTCAGCCCCAGCATTTT. Protein sequence: CAWSEQGARQPQHF.